The clone carrying this T cell receptor (beta chain) was seen more than once but under ten times. The antigen remains undetermined. These data are taken from a study of identical twins. General study results and limits: Memory repertoires showed no such pattern, whereas abundant cord blood beta clonotypes carried fewer insertions.

The V end lost 6 bases, the J end lost 3 bases, and 13 bases lay between the germline ends. This CDR3 region has 13 residues. From germline, CDR1 is DFQATT and CDR2 SNEGSKA (reference sequence). With template switching, a universal primer site was added, and the cDNA carried unique molecular identifiers. TCRdb re-derived calls from the 5' RACE reads in MiXCR, one entry per CDR3 protein. The table lists about 890,000 distinct CDR3 sequences, roughly an eighth of them singletons, with 1.5% to 2% in the top ten. The data also belong to a second study, concerning yellow fever vaccine responses in identical twins.

Sequencing was carried out using PBMCs. This TCR was sampled from a woman between 18 and 29 years old in good health. The genes are TRBV20-1 and TRBJ2-3; D is undetermined. The CDR3 DNA sequence: TGCAGTGCCCCCTATTTGAGGACAGATACGCAGTATTTT. Translation: CSAPYLRTDTQYF.